This T cell receptor beta chain was sequenced in a study of early T cells in non-severe SARS-CoV-2 infection. Overall study findings and caveats: Comparison of clonotypes with VDJdb favored anti-spike CD8 responses while missing private and CD4 specificities.

Using its own MiXCR run on the 5' RACE reads, TCRdb lists one record per CDR3 protein. The table includes over 25,000 distinct CDR3 sequences, about 6% detected once. CDR3 size: 14 residues. CDR1 and CDR2 (germline): MNHEY, SVGAGI. This clonotype was counted a single time. The antigen is undetermined. A much larger clone lies one base from this, so it may be a read error. The TCR comes from an adult who was a healthcare worker with PCR-confirmed SARS-CoV-2 infection or an uninfected control (not recorded which). Sequenced input: whole blood. The chain couples TRBV6-5 to TRBJ2-1; 10 bases fit TRBD1. The CDR3 sequence: CVSSTGGTYNEQFF. The CDR3 DNA follows: TGTGTCAGCTCGACAGGGGGCACATACAATGAGCAGTTCTTC.